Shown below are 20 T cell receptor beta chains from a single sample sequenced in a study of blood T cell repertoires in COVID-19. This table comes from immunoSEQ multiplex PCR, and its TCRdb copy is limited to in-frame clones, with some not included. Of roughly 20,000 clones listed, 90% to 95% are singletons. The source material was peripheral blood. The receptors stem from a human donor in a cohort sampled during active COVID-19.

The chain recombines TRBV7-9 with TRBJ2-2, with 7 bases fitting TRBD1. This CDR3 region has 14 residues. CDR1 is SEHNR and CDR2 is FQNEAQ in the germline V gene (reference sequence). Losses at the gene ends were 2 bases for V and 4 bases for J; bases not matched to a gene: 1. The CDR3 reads CASSLTGVTGELFF. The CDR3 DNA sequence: TGTGCCAGCAGCTTAACAGGGGTCACCGGGGAGCTGTTTTTT.

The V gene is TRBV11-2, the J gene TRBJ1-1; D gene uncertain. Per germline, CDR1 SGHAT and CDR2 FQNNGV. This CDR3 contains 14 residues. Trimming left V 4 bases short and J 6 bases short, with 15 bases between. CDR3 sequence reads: CASSSPRGKPEAFF. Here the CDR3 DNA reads TGTGCCAGCAGCTCCCCGCGGGGTAAACCTGAAGCTTTCTTT.

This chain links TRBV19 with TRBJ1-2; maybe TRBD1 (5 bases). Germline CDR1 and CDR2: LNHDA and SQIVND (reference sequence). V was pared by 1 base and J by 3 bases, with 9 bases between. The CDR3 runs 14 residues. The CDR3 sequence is CASSIASRDYGYTF. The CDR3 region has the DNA TGTGCCAGTAGTATAGCGTCCAGGGACTATGGCTACACCTTC.

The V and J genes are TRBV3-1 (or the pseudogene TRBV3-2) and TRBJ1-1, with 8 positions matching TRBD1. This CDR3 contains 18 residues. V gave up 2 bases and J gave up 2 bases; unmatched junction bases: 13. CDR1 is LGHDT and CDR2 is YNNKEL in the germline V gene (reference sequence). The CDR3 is CASSQNLGQAVLNTEAFF. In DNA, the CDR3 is TGTGCCAGCAGCCAAAACCTGGGACAGGCCGTCCTAAACACTGAAGCTTTCTTT.

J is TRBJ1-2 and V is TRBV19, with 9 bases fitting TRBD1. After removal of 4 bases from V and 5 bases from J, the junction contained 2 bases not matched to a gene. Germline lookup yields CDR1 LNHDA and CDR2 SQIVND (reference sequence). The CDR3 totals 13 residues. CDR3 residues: CASSTGTGYGYTF. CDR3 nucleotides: TGTGCCAGTAGTACCGGGACAGGGTATGGCTACACCTTC.

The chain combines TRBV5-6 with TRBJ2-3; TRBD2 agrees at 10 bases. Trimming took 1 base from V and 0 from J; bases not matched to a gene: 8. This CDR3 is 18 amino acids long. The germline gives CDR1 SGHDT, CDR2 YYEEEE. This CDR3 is CASSLRLAGVPSTDTQYF. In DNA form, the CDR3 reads TGTGCCAGCAGCTTGCGGCTAGCGGGGGTTCCTAGCACAGATACGCAGTATTTT.

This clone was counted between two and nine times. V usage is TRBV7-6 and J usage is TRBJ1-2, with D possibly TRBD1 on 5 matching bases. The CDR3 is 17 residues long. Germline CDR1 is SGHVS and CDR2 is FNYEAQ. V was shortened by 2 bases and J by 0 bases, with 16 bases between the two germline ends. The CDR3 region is CASSLSAGPGANYGYTF. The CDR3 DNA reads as TGTGCCAGCAGCTTATCGGCAGGGCCGGGGGCTAACTATGGCTACACCTTC.

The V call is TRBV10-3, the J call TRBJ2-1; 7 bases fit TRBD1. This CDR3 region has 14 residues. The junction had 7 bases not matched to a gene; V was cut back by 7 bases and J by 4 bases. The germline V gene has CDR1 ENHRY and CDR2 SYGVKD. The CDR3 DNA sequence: TGTGCCATCAAGGGGGCGGCAGAATACAATGAGCAGTTCTTC. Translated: CAIKGAAEYNEQFF.

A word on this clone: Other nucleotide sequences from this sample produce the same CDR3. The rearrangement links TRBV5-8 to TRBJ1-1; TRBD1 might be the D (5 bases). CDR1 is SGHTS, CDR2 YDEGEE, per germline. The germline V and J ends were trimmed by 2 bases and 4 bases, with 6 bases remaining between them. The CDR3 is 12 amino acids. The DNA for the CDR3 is TGTGCCAGCAGCTTAAGGGGCACTGAAGCTTTCTTT. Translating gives CASSLRGTEAFF.

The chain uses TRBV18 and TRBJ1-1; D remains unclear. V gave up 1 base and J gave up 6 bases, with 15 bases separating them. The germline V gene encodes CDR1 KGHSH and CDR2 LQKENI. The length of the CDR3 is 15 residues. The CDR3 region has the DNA TGTGCCAGCTCACCACGAAACCTGGAGCCCCCTGAAGCTTTCTTT. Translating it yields CASSPRNLEPPEAFF.

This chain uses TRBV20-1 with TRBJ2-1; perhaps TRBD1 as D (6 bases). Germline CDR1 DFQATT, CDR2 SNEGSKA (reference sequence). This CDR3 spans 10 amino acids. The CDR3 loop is CSPQGNEQFF. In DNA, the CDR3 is TGCAGCCCACAGGGCAATGAGCAGTTCTTC.

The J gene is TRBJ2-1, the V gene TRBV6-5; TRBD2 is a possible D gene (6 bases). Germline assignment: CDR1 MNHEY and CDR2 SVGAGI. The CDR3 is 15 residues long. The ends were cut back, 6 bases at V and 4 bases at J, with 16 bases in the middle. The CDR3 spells CASRQQSGEYNEQFF. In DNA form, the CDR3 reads TGTGCCAGCAGGCAGCAGTCGGGGGAATACAATGAGCAGTTCTTC.

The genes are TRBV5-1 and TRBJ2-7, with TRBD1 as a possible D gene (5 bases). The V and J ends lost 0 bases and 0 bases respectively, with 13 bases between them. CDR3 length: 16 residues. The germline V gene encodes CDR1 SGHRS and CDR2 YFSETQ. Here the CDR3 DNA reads TGCGCCAGCAGCTTGGGCTCAGGGTGGGTCTCCTACGAGCAGTACTTC. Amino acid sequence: CASSLGSGWVSYEQYF.

CDR3 DNA: TGTGCCAGCAGCTTAGAGGGGTATAGCAATCAGCCCCAGCATTTT. Its protein is CASSLEGYSNQPQHF. J is TRBJ1-5 and V is TRBV7-9; possible D gene TRBD1, 5 bases. V lost 1 base and J 0 bases, leaving 7 bases between the germline ends. The CDR3 is made up of 15 amino acids. The germline CDR1 and CDR2 sequences are SEHNR and FQNEAQ (reference sequence). The whole variable domain, remainder taken from reference TRBV7-9 and TRBJ1-5, is DTGVSQNPRHKITKRGQNVTFRCDPISEHNRLYWYRQTLGQGPEFLTYFQNEAQLEKSRLLSDRFSAERPKGSFSTLEIQRTEQGDSAMYLCASSLEGYSNQPQHFGDGTRLSIL.

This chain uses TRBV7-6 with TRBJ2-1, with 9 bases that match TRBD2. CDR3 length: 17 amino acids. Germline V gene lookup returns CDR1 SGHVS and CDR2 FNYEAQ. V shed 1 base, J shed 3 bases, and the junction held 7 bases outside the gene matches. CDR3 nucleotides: TGTGCCAGCAGCTTAGGAATAGCGGGAGTGAGCTACAATGAGCAGTTCTTC. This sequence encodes CASSLGIAGVSYNEQFF. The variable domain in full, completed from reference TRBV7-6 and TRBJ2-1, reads GAGVSQSPRYKVTKRGQDVALRCDPISGHVSLYWYRQALGQGPEFLTYFNYEAQQDKSGLPNDRFSAERPEGSISTLTIQRTEQRDSAMYRCASSLGIAGVSYNEQFFGPGTRLTVL.

As DNA, the CDR3 is TGTGCCAGCAGCTCTCGGGGACAGGCGAGCTCCTACGAGCAGTACTTC. Amino acid sequence: CASSSRGQASSYEQYF. The V call is TRBV6-6, the J call TRBJ2-7; 8 bases are shared with TRBD1. Germline CDR1 MNHNY, CDR2 SVGAGI (reference sequence). This CDR3 is built from 16 residues. The V and J ends lost 6 bases and 0 bases, in that order; junction bases with no gene match: 10.

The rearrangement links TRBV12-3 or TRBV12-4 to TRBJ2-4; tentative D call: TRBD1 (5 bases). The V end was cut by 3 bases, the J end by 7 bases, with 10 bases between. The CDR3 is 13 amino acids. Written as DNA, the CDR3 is TGTGCCAGCAGTTTCTACAGGTCGAACATTCAGTACTTC. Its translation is CASSFYRSNIQYF.

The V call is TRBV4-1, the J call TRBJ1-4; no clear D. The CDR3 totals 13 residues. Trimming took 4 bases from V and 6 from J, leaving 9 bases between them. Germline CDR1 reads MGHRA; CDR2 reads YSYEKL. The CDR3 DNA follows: TGCGCCAGCAGCCCCGCGGGCGATGAAAAACTGTTTTTT. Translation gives CASSPAGDEKLFF.

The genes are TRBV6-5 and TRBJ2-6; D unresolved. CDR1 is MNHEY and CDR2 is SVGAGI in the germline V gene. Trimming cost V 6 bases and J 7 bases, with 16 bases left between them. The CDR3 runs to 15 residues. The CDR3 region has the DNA TGTGCCAGCAGAACAGCTTCTCAAATCGCCAACGTCCTGACTTTC. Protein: CASRTASQIANVLTF.

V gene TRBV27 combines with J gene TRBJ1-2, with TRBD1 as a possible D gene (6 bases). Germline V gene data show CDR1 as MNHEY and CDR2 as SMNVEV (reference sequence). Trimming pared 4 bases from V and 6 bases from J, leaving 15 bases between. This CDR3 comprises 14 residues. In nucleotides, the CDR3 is TGTGCCAGCAGTTACAAGGGGGGGCTTGATGGCTACACCTTC. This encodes CASSYKGGLDGYTF.